The rows below give T cell receptor beta chains drawn from one sample of a study of T cell responses to AZD1222 COVID-19 vaccine. Method: immunoSEQ multiplex PCR; TCRdb's copy keeps in-frame clones and lacks some. There are 180,000 or so clones in the sample; around nine tenths occur only once, and about 1.9% lies in the top ten. Here the sequenced sample was peripheral blood, taken 28 days after the second AZD1222 dose. The source of these receptors is an adult who received the AZD1222 COVID-19 vaccine. Each CDR3 is given without its conserved first and last residue.

v_call	cdr3_length	j_call	cdr3_aa
TRBV12-5	12	TRBJ2-7	ANHTPSGSYEQY
TRBV18	13	TRBJ2-7	ASSPAPGPSYEQY
TRBV24-1	16	TRBJ2-7	ATSDLRLAGVREYEQY
TRBV28	9	TRBJ1-2	ASLDRVGYT
TRBV18	14	TRBJ2-5	ASSPPRAGEGETQY
TRBV9	13	TRBJ2-5	ASSPSTVMAETQY
TRBV27	12	TRBJ1-5	ASSFQGPHQPQH
TRBV6-5	13	TRBJ1-2	ASSHRGQGGPGYT
TRBV13	14	TRBJ1-4	ASSLAPETRNEKLF
TRBV12-3/TRBV12-4	9	TRBJ2-7	ASSLSRSQY
TRBV27	13	TRBJ1-4	ASSLSSGANEKLF